This T cell receptor beta chain was retrieved from a study of shared clonotypes between healthy human individuals. From germline, CDR1 is PRHDT and CDR2 FYEKMQ (reference sequence). This CDR3 is built from 14 residues. V was pared by 5 bases and J by 2 bases, with 13 bases between. The data were produced by immunoSEQ multiplex PCR, yet TCRdb's version contains in-frame clones alone and is incomplete. The table records 900,000 to 1,200,000 clones, approximately 80% of them present only once. J is TRBJ2-7 and V is TRBV13; D is possibly TRBD1 (6 bases). This sequence originates from a man between 18 and 29 years old in good health. Some clones in this sample may be carry-over from other donors' samples. Sequencing input: memory CD4+ T cells from PBMCs. As to subset: CD45RA-negative fraction. CDR3 in amino acids: CASSTRQVAYEQYF. In DNA form, the CDR3 reads TGTGCCAGCAGCACCAGACAGGTTGCCTACGAGCAGTACTTC.